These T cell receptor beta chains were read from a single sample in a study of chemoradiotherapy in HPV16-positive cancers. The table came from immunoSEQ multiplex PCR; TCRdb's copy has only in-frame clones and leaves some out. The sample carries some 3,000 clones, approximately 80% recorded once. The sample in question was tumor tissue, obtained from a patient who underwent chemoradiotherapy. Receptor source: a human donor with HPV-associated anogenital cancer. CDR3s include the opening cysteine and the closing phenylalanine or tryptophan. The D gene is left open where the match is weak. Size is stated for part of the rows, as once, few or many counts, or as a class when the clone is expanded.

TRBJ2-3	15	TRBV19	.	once	CASSIWQSSTDTQYF	TGTGCCAGTAGTATATGGCAAAGTAGCACAGATACGCAGTATTTT
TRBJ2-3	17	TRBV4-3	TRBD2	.	CASSQGLAGGLPDTQYF	TGCGCCAGCAGCCAAGGACTAGCGGGGGGGTTACCAGATACGCAGTATTTT
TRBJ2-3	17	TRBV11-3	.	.	CASSARRDSRAADTQYF	TGTGCCAGCAGCGCCCGACGGGACTCTCGGGCGGCAGATACGCAGTATTTT
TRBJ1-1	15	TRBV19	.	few	CASSAGSNRDTEAFF	TGTGCCAGTAGTGCCGGCTCAAATCGGGACACTGAAGCTTTCTTT
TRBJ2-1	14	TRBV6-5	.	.	CASSRTRRFDEQFF	TGTGCCAGCAGTCGAACCCGGAGGTTCGATGAGCAGTTCTTC
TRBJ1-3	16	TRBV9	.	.	CASSVLDSFSGNTIYF	TGTGCCAGCAGCGTCTTGGACAGTTTCTCTGGAAACACCATATATTTT
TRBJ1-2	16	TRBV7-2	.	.	CASSATPGEGDYGYTF	TGTGCCAGCAGCGCTACTCCAGGGGAGGGTGACTATGGCTACACCTTC
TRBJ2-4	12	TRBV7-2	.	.	CASSRGMDIQYF	TGTGCCAGCAGTAGGGGGATGGACATTCAGTACTTC
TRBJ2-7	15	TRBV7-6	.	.	CASSLDYGMVYEQYF	TGTGCCAGCAGCTTAGATTACGGGATGGTCTACGAGCAGTACTTC
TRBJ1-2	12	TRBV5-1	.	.	CASSLESYGYTF	TGCGCCAGCAGCTTGGAAAGCTATGGCTACACCTTC
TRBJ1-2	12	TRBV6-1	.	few	CASSEGGFGYTF	TGTGCCAGCAGTGAAGGAGGGTTTGGCTACACCTTC
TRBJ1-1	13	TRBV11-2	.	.	CASSLAENTEAFF	TGTGCCAGCAGCTTAGCCGAAAACACTGAAGCTTTCTTT
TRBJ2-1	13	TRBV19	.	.	CASSRYSYNEQFF	TGTGCCAGTAGTAGGTACTCCTACAATGAGCAGTTCTTC